At least ten counts were recorded for the clone carrying this TCR beta chain. The antigen remains undetermined. The sample originates from a study of T-cell memory formation after mild COVID-19. Overall study results and limits: Pre-infection memory harbored some responding clones, suggesting cross-reactive memory joined.

V dropped 6 bases and J dropped 4 bases, with 15 bases sitting between them. CDR1 is SGHTA, CDR2 FQGTGA, per germline. The CDR3 is made up of 14 amino acids. Employing constant-segment primers, 5'RACE generated TCR alpha and TCR beta cDNA libraries bearing sample barcodes and UMIs. TCRdb re-called the 5' RACE reads with MiXCR, one entry per CDR3 protein. The data hold about 90,000 distinct CDR3 sequences, with about an eighth observed a single time. Specimen: PBMCs or a T cell subset sorted from them (not recorded which). V gene TRBV7-3 combines with J gene TRBJ1-1; D is possibly TRBD1 (6 bases). The source of this sequence is an adult woman who had mild COVID-19 (a few samples of this study predate the infection). Cell type and time point are not known. CDR3: CASSLIGGGTEAFF. The CDR3 DNA reads as TGTGCCAGCAGTTTGATAGGGGGAGGCACTGAAGCTTTCTTT.